Presented here are 18 T cell receptor beta chains from one specimen sequenced in a study of cytomegalovirus exposure and HLA in healthy donors. PCR amplification relied on 60 Vbeta primers (plus 13 Jbeta primers). Sequencing was performed with immunoSEQ multiplex PCR; in TCRdb, only in-frame clones are kept and a portion is missing. The sample lists 90,000 to 140,000 clones, over 80% occurring once. The specimen was PBMCs. Receptors were obtained from a man in his late teens or twenties in good health and CMV-seronegative.

This clone showed up just once. The gene calls are TRBV28 and TRBJ2-2, with no clear D. The CDR3 extends over 16 amino acids. The V and J ends lost 6 bases and 4 bases respectively, with 18 bases between them. Germline values: CDR1 MDHEN, CDR2 SYDVKM. This chain's CDR3 is CASSRPGKPSTGELFF. Here the CDR3 DNA reads TGTGCCAGCAGCCGTCCGGGTAAACCGAGCACCGGGGAGCTGTTTTTT.

The V gene is TRBV29-1, the J gene TRBJ1-3; D remains unclear. Looked up from germline, CDR1 is SQVTM and CDR2 is ANQGSEA. The ends were cut back, 7 bases at V and 0 bases at J, with 13 bases in the middle. The CDR3 consists of 14 residues. The CDR3 sequence: CSAAQAGSGNTIYF. The CDR3, as DNA: TGCAGCGCCGCGCAGGCGGGCTCTGGAAACACCATATATTTT.

The rearrangement links TRBV6-1 to TRBJ2-7; D unclear. CDR3 length equals 11 residues. V lost 5 bases and J lost 4, with 6 bases in between. CDR1 is MNHNS and CDR2 is SASEGT in the germline V gene. Here the CDR3 DNA reads TGTGCCAGCAGTAATCAGTACGAGCAGTACTTC. Residues: CASSNQYEQYF.

This chain uses TRBV2 with TRBJ1-2; D gene unclear. Trimming removed 6 bases at V and 2 bases at J, with 16 bases between. This CDR3 region has 15 residues. Germline V gene sequence: CDR1 SNHLY, CDR2 FYNNEI. This CDR3 is CASRDEEVLNYGYTF. CDR3 bases: TGTGCCAGCAGGGATGAGGAAGTTTTAAACTATGGCTACACCTTC.

The chain links TRBV5-6 to TRBJ1-1; a weak D match, TRBD1 (6 bases). V gave up 4 bases and J gave up 7 bases, with 11 bases separating them. The CDR3 contains 12 residues. The germline V gene encodes CDR1 SGHDT and CDR2 YYEEEE. In DNA form, the CDR3 reads TGTGCCAGCAGCGGAAACAGGGATGAAGCTTTCTTT. It specifies CASSGNRDEAFF.

The rearrangement links TRBV9 to TRBJ2-1; TRBD2 agrees at 10 bases. The CDR3 consists of 15 residues. Trimming removed 4 bases from V and 5 bases from J; junction bases left unmatched: 6. Germline V gene data show CDR1 as SGDLS and CDR2 as YYNGEE. This CDR3 reads CASSFGLADNNEQFF. CDR3 coding DNA: TGTGCCAGCAGCTTCGGACTAGCGGACAACAATGAGCAGTTCTTC.

V and J are TRBV6-6 and TRBJ2-1; a weak D match, TRBD1 (6 bases). V was shortened by 6 bases and J by 3 bases, with 9 bases between the two germline ends. The CDR3 totals 13 residues. Germline assignment: CDR1 MNHNY and CDR2 SVGAGI (reference sequence). The CDR3 spells CASREDSYNEQFF. The CDR3 region has the DNA TGTGCCAGCAGGGAGGACAGCTACAATGAGCAGTTCTTC.

This clone was seen a single time. The chain carries TRBV2 and TRBJ1-1; D uncertain. This CDR3 spans 14 amino acids. V lost 3 bases to trimming and J lost 0 bases, with 8 bases between them. Germline CDR1 SNHLY, CDR2 FYNNEI. The CDR3 protein is CASSDRLLNTEAFF. The CDR3 DNA reads as TGTGCCAGCAGTGACCGGTTGTTGAACACTGAAGCTTTCTTT.

V usage is TRBV27 and J usage is TRBJ2-5; 13 bases agree with TRBD2. The CDR3 is 18 amino acids. Germline V gene lookup returns CDR1 MNHEY and CDR2 SMNVEV (reference sequence). The trim removed 5 bases at V and 2 bases at J, leaving 11 bases unmatched. The CDR3 is CASSIGLAGALRQETQYF. CDR3 DNA: TGTGCCAGCAGTATTGGACTAGCGGGAGCCCTACGTCAAGAGACCCAGTACTTC.

This clone appeared a single time. This chain links TRBV27 with TRBJ2-1, with D unresolved. Trimming cost V 7 bases and J 6 bases, with 10 bases left between them. In germline, CDR1 is MNHEY, CDR2 SMNVEV (reference sequence). CDR3 length: 12 amino acids. The CDR3, as DNA: TGTGCCAGCATAAACGGGTTCAATGAGCAGTTCTTC. This codes for CASINGFNEQFF.

The count of this clone is one. CDR3 coding DNA: TGTGCCAGCAGCTTAGCGCGGGTCCCTGGGGCCAACGTCCTGACTTTC. It specifies CASSLARVPGANVLTF. The chain carries TRBV7-9 and TRBJ2-6, with a tentative D call TRBD2 (5 bases). Germline V lookup: CDR1 SEHNR, CDR2 FQNEAQ (reference sequence). The CDR3 is 16 residues long. V gave up 0 bases and J gave up 2 bases, with 8 bases separating them.

The V call is TRBV7-3, the J call TRBJ2-1; 15 nucleotides match TRBD2. The germline gives CDR1 SGHTA, CDR2 FQGTGA. This CDR3 has 15 residues. J gave up 8 bases and V 4 bases, and 3 bases lay outside the gene matches. CDR3 region: CASSWTSGRAYEQFF. In DNA, the CDR3 is TGTGCCAGCAGCTGGACTAGCGGGAGGGCATATGAGCAGTTCTTC. Full variable domain (missing parts from reference TRBV7-3 and TRBJ2-1): GAGVSQTPSNKVTEKGKYVELRCDPISGHTALYWYRQSLGQGPEFLIYFQGTGAADDSGLPNDRFFAVRPEGSVSTLKIQRTERGDSAVYLCASSWTSGRAYEQFFGPGTRLTVL.

The chain joins TRBV13 to TRBJ2-7; no firm D call. The CDR3 spans 13 residues. V was trimmed by 5 bases and J by 1 base, leaving 9 bases between them. CDR1 and CDR2 from the germline V gene are PRHDT and FYEKMQ (reference sequence). CDR3 in DNA: TGTGCCAGCAGCGCCGCGGATTCCTACGAGCAGTACTTC. This codes for CASSAADSYEQYF.

The J gene is TRBJ1-5, the V gene TRBV9; a possible D gene is TRBD1 (5 bases). V lost 0 bases to trimming and J lost 3 bases, with 13 bases between them. This CDR3 is built from 16 residues. CDR1 and CDR2 (germline): SGDLS, YYNGEE. CDR3 nucleotides: TGTGCCAGCAGCGTAGACCCAGGGCCCCCCAATCAGCCCCAGCATTTT. This gives the protein CASSVDPGPPNQPQHF.

This chain links TRBV28 with TRBJ2-2, with a tentative D call TRBD1 (6 bases). Germline V gene sequence: CDR1 MDHEN, CDR2 SYDVKM. CDR3 size: 14 residues. Trimming took 9 bases from V and 4 from J, leaving 15 bases between them. CDR3 DNA sequence: TGTGCCAGTATTCCGGGACAATTCACCGGGGAGCTGTTTTTT. Translation gives CASIPGQFTGELFF.

This clone was seen a handful of times. At one boundary the junction diverges from the germline segment, which might be a read error. The chain is built from TRBV5-1 and TRBJ2-6; 7 nucleotides agree with TRBD2. The V gene's germline CDR1 is SGHRS and CDR2 YFSETQ. The CDR3 sequence is 15 residues long. CDR3 sequence reads: CASSLGGPGANVLTF. CDR3 coding DNA: TGTGCCAGCAGCTTGGGAGGGCCTGGGGCCAACGTCCTGACTTTC.

The V gene is TRBV27, the J gene TRBJ2-7, with 8 bases identical to TRBD1. The J segment lost 4 bases and the V segment lost 6 bases, leaving 8 bases of the junction unmatched. The germline CDR1 and CDR2 sequences are MNHEY and SMNVEV (reference sequence). There are 14 residues in the CDR3. CDR3 in DNA: TGTGCCAGCAGCGACAGGGGCGCGAGGTACGAGCAGTACTTC. The encoded protein is CASSDRGARYEQYF.

CDR3 sequence: CSVEGQGGNEQFF. CDR3 bases: TGCAGCGTTGAGGGACAGGGAGGCAATGAGCAGTTCTTC. The rearrangement links TRBV29-1 to TRBJ2-1; 9 bases match TRBD1. Germline CDR1 reads SQVTM; CDR2 reads ANQGSEA. J gave up 6 bases and V 3 bases, and 3 bases lay outside the gene matches. This CDR3 comprises 13 residues.